The clone carrying this T cell receptor (beta chain) appeared a few times. As yet, its antigen is unknown. Trimming removed 3 bases at V and 0 bases at J, with 15 bases between. Per the germline V gene, CDR1 is DFQATT and CDR2 is SNEGSKA (reference sequence). The CDR3 extends over 15 amino acids. TCRdb re-called the reads through MiXCR, storing one row per CDR3 protein. Among approximately 730,000 distinct CDR3 sequences, under 35% were seen once, and the ten largest hold around 13%. This sample stems from a study of T cell repertoires in cytomegalovirus infection. The V gene is TRBV20-1, the J gene TRBJ2-7, with a tentative D call TRBD1 (5 bases). The sample in question was cultured CD8+ T cells from PBMCs, obtained from culture after CMV antigen stimulation. The source is a human donor in good health (CMV status not recorded). Some clones in this sample may be carry-over from other donors' samples. DNA of the CDR3: TGCAGTGCTAGGCCACAGGCGCCGGGCTCCTACGAGCAGTACTTC. Protein sequence: CSARPQAPGSYEQYF.